Below are 28 T cell receptor beta chains sequenced from a single sample in a study of T-cell reconstitution after alpha-beta-depleted transplantation in children. The library targeted TCRbeta and was prepared with unique molecular identifiers. MiXCR, applied by TCRdb to the PCR reads, yields one record per CDR3 protein. This sample yields under 450,000 distinct CDR3 sequences, of which around 15% are seen a single time; under 30% belongs to the top ten. The specimen comprised PBMCs, mostly from graft donor cells, sampled 360 days after TCRalphabeta/CD19-depleted stem cell transplant. The receptors were gathered from a boy in the first two years of life who had a stem cell transplant for Wiskott-Aldrich syndrome, so the T cells may come from the graft donor.

This chain connects TRBV5-1 to TRBJ2-5, with D tentatively TRBD1 or TRBD2 (5 bases each). CDR1 is SGHRS, CDR2 YFSETQ, per germline. Trimming stripped 1 base from V and 10 bases from J, with 17 bases between. CDR3 length: 14 residues. CDR3 nucleotides: TGCGCCAGCAGCTTGCGGTCGCCGGGGCAAGGCCAGTACTTC. Amino acid sequence: CASSLRSPGQGQYF.

On this clonotype itself: One end of the junction varies from germline; a read error may be responsible. The chain has TRBV7-6 and TRBJ2-3; D gene uncertain. This CDR3 has 15 amino acids. Germline V CDR1 and CDR2: SGHVS, FNYEAQ. The chain's CDR3 is CASSLRFPGTDMQYF. The CDR3 DNA reads TGTGCCAGCAGCTTACGATTCCCTGGCACAGATATGCAGTATTTT.

Only a few counts were recorded for this clonotype. The chain joins TRBV20-1 to TRBJ2-2, with TRBD1 matching over 8 bases. V trimming: 5 bases; J trimming: 5 bases; junction bases outside the gene matches: 7. The CDR3 runs to 14 residues. Germline V gene lookup returns CDR1 DFQATT and CDR2 SNEGSKA (reference sequence). The CDR3 DNA is TGCAGTGCTGCCGGACAGGGAAGGACCGGGGAGCTGTTTTTT. This codes for CSAAGQGRTGELFF.

This clonotype was recorded a few times. CDR3 bases: TGTGCCAGCTCCATGGATGTCAGTTCCTACAATGAGCAGTTCTTC. This sequence encodes CASSMDVSSYNEQFF. The rearrangement uses TRBV18 and TRBJ2-1; no definite D call. The CDR3 is made up of 15 amino acids. Germline CDR1 is KGHSH and CDR2 is LQKENI. Trimming shortened V by 6 bases and J by 1 base, and 13 bases separated the two germline ends.

This clonotype has just one count. J is TRBJ2-3 and V is TRBV2; TRBD2 aligns across 11 bases. Germline V lookup: CDR1 SNHLY, CDR2 FYNNEI. The CDR3 loop spans 16 amino acids. V lost 4 bases to trimming and J lost 5 bases; unmatched junction nucleotides: 8. In DNA form, the CDR3 reads TGTGCCAGCAGTGGGGGGGTAGCGGGAGGGCAAGATACGCAGTATTTT. Amino acid sequence: CASSGGVAGGQDTQYF.

The sample holds a few counts of this clonotype. The V call is TRBV12-3 or TRBV12-4, the J call TRBJ1-2, with TRBD1 matching over 7 bases. The CDR3 loop spans 15 amino acids. Trimming removed 6 bases from V and 8 bases from J; junction bases left unmatched: 15. CDR3 nucleotides: TGTGCCAGCAGACCCACAGGGGCCGGAGGAAAAGGCTACACCTTC. The encoded protein is CASRPTGAGGKGYTF.

This clonotype was seen only a few times. The rearrangement links TRBV7-9 to TRBJ2-3, with 9 positions matching TRBD2. CDR1 SEHNR and CDR2 FQNEAQ come from the germline V gene (reference sequence). After removal of 5 bases from V and 3 bases from J, the junction contained 9 bases not matched to a gene. This CDR3 region has 16 residues. Here the CDR3 reads CASSRLAGVYTDTQYF. As DNA, the CDR3 is TGTGCCAGCAGCCGCTTAGCGGGAGTCTATACAGATACGCAGTATTTT.

This clonotype was observed a few times. This rearrangement joins TRBV7-9 to TRBJ2-7, with no clear D. V shed 2 bases and J shed 3 bases, with 8 bases lying between them. Germline CDR1 SEHNR, CDR2 FQNEAQ (reference sequence). This CDR3 is 13 amino acids long. The CDR3 DNA sequence: TGTGCCAGCAGCTTAAAGGCTTACTACGAGCAGTACTTC. It codes for CASSLKAYYEQYF.

This clonotype was counted a few times. The chain has TRBV3-1 and TRBJ2-1; 16 bases agree with TRBD2. The germline CDR1 and CDR2 sequences are LGHDT and YNNKEL (reference sequence). The CDR3 runs to 22 residues. V lost 1 base, J lost 7 bases, and 19 bases stayed unmatched. DNA for the CDR3: TGTGCCAGCAGCCAAGTTAACCCGACGGGACTAGCGGGAGGGTTAGTTGGGAATGAGCAGTTCTTC. Encoded protein: CASSQVNPTGLAGGLVGNEQFF.

The DNA of the CDR3 is TGCGCCAGCAGCTTGGTCGGCAGGGGGCAGGGGGAGACCCAGTACTTC. The encoded protein is CASSLVGRGQGETQYF. The V gene is TRBV5-1, the J gene TRBJ2-5; the match to TRBD1 covers 8 bases. V lost 0 bases to trimming and J lost 5 bases; unmatched junction nucleotides: 9. CDR1 SGHRS and CDR2 YFSETQ come from the germline V gene. CDR3 size: 16 residues.

The CDR3 spells CASSLQQNEQFF. The CDR3 DNA reads TGCGCCAGCAGCTTGCAACAAAATGAGCAGTTCTTC. This rearrangement joins TRBV5-1 to TRBJ2-1; unclear D gene. CDR3 length equals 12 residues. Germline CDR1 SGHRS, CDR2 YFSETQ. V lost 1 base to trimming and J lost 7 bases, with 6 bases between them.

This clonotype has more than one count but fewer than ten. The genes are TRBV20-1 and TRBJ1-2, with no clear D. Germline lookup yields CDR1 DFQATT and CDR2 SNEGSKA (reference sequence). This CDR3 spans 12 amino acids. Trimming stripped 5 bases from V and 1 base from J, with 8 bases between. In nucleotides, the CDR3 is TGCAGTGCTCTAGAGATTAACTATGGCTACACCTTC. Protein: CSALEINYGYTF.

Only a few counts were recorded for this clonotype. This sequence joins TRBV3-1 and TRBJ2-1; possible D gene TRBD2, 5 bases. V was pared by 5 bases and J by 9 bases, with 8 bases between. Germline V lookup: CDR1 LGHDT, CDR2 YNNKEL (reference sequence). The CDR3 length is 11 residues. The CDR3 nucleotides are TGTGCCAGCAGCATAAGCGGTGAGCAGTTCTTC. This encodes CASSISGEQFF.

This clonotype was seen more than once but under ten times. This chain uses TRBV10-3 with TRBJ2-2, with 12 nucleotides matching TRBD2. The CDR3 is made up of 14 amino acids. V shed 6 bases and J 5 bases; nucleotides not matched to a gene: 1. Germline-derived CDR1 and CDR2 are ENHRY and SYGVKD. The CDR3 bases are TGTGCCATCAGCGGGACTAGCGGGACCGGGGAGCTGTTTTTT. This sequence encodes CAISGTSGTGELFF.

The V and J genes are TRBV30 and TRBJ2-1; D tentatively fits TRBD1 or TRBD2 (5 bases each). The CDR3 is made up of 15 amino acids. The germline V gene has CDR1 GTSNPN and CDR2 SVGIG (reference sequence). Between the trimmed V and J ends, which lost 0 bases and 4 bases, there was a span of 13 bases. In DNA, the CDR3 is TGTGCCTGGAGTGTACCGGGACCTTTTTACAATGAGCAGTTCTTC. This translates into CAWSVPGPFYNEQFF. The full variable domain, rest sourced from reference TRBV30 and TRBJ2-1, is SQTIHQWPATLVQPVGSPLSLECTVEGTSNPNLYWYRQAAGRGLQLLFYSVGIGQISSEVPQNLSASRPQDRQFILSSKKLLLSDSGFYLCAWSVPGPFYNEQFFGPGTRLTVL.

This clonotype has ten or more counts. This sequence joins TRBV24-1 and TRBJ2-7, with a possible D match to TRBD1 (6 bases). Germline CDR1 reads KGHDR; CDR2 reads SFDVKD. CDR3 length: 15 residues. V was cut by 0 bases and J by 6 bases, with 14 bases left in between. CDR3 in amino acids: CATSDLKTGVGEQYF. CDR3 sequence (DNA): TGTGCCACCAGTGATTTGAAGACAGGAGTCGGCGAGCAGTACTTC.

This chain uses TRBV4-3 with TRBJ1-4; the D is unclear. The CDR3 spans 13 residues. Trimming took off 0 bases at V and 11 bases at J, with 10 bases between the two ends. CDR1 is LGHNA, CDR2 YSLEER, per germline. CDR3 residues: CASSQDVRDKLFF. The CDR3, as DNA: TGCGCCAGCAGCCAAGATGTAAGGGATAAACTGTTTTTT.

The chain uses TRBV20-1 and TRBJ2-5, with 9 nucleotides matching TRBD1. The ends lost 1 base at V and 3 bases at J; junction bases unmatched: 6. CDR3 size: 15 residues. Germline loops: CDR1 DFQATT, CDR2 SNEGSKA (reference sequence). CDR3 sequence: CSARVGTGSEETQYF. The CDR3 DNA reads as TGCAGTGCTAGAGTCGGGACAGGGAGCGAAGAGACCCAGTACTTC.

In its sample, this clonotype was seen a few times. The CDR3 loop is CASSFWTGYKGEQFF. CDR3 DNA: TGTGCCAGCAGTTTCTGGACAGGGTACAAGGGTGAGCAGTTCTTC. The chain links TRBV12-3 or TRBV12-4 to TRBJ2-1, with 8 bases matching TRBD1. The CDR3 is 15 residues long. Unmatched junction bases numbered 10, after V lost 3 bases and J lost 9 bases.

This chain links TRBV5-1 with TRBJ1-2, with 7 bases aligning to TRBD1. Unmatched junction bases numbered 9, after V lost 7 bases and J lost 3 bases. The V gene's germline CDR1 is SGHRS and CDR2 YFSETQ. The CDR3 extends over 14 amino acids. The chain's CDR3 is CASGTGQRYYGYTF. In nucleotides, the CDR3 is TGCGCCAGCGGTACGGGACAGCGATACTATGGCTACACCTTC.

This chain joins TRBV14 and TRBJ2-7; D might be TRBD2 (6 bases). This CDR3 region has 14 residues. V lost 1 base, J lost 5 bases, and 12 bases lay in between. Germline loops: CDR1 SGHDN, CDR2 FVKESK. The CDR3 protein is CASSQVTSFDEQYF. Here the CDR3 DNA reads TGTGCCAGCAGCCAAGTTACTAGCTTCGACGAGCAGTACTTC.

This chain joins TRBV2 and TRBJ1-1; D remains unclear. The CDR3 is 13 residues long. Trimming left V 5 bases short and J 2 bases short, with 9 bases between. The germline gives CDR1 SNHLY, CDR2 FYNNEI. This CDR3 reads CASSLTYNTEAFF. The CDR3 nucleotides are TGTGCCAGCAGTCTTACTTACAACACTGAAGCTTTCTTT. The complete variable domain, with remaining parts taken from reference TRBV2 and TRBJ1-1, reads EPEVTQTPSHQVTQMGQEVILRCVPISNHLYFYWYRQILGQKVEFLVSFYNNEISEKSEIFDDQFSVERPDGSNFTLKIRSTKLEDSAMYFCASSLTYNTEAFFGQGTRLTVV.

This clonotype was recorded at least ten times. The chain couples TRBV7-2 to TRBJ2-7; the match to TRBD1 covers 7 bases. CDR1 and CDR2 (germline): SGHTA, FQGNSA. The CDR3 contains 15 residues. The ends lost 1 base at V and 4 bases at J; junction bases unmatched: 7. The CDR3 DNA reads as TGTGCCAGCAGCTTAGAGACAGGGAACGGGTACGAGCAGTACTTC. Translating gives CASSLETGNGYEQYF.

This clonotype was seen more than once but under ten times. The J gene is TRBJ2-3, the V gene TRBV2, with D perhaps assigned TRBD1 or TRBD2 (5 bases each). This CDR3 has 18 residues. Trimming stripped 5 bases from V and 1 base from J, with 22 bases between. Germline V gene sequence: CDR1 SNHLY, CDR2 FYNNEI. CDR3 amino acids: CASSSGTHLGVGTDTQYF. The CDR3 coding sequence is TGTGCCAGCAGTTCCGGGACCCACCTAGGGGTTGGCACAGATACGCAGTATTTT.

This clonotype was counted between two and nine times. The genes are TRBV7-9 and TRBJ1-1, with D uncertain. Germline V gene sequence: CDR1 SEHNR, CDR2 FQNEAQ (reference sequence). Trimming pared 2 bases from V and 1 base from J, leaving 5 bases between. The CDR3 length is 13 residues. The CDR3 protein is CASSLRWNTEAFF. The CDR3 nucleotides are TGTGCCAGCAGCTTAAGATGGAACACTGAAGCTTTCTTT.

This clonotype has a handful of counts. V gene TRBV4-1 combines with J gene TRBJ1-5; no definite D call. Germline-derived CDR1 and CDR2 are MGHRA and YSYEKL. Trimming removed 1 base from V and 7 bases from J, with 11 bases in between. This CDR3 comprises 14 residues. The CDR3 reads CASSQGHILQPQHF. As DNA, the CDR3 is TGCGCCAGCAGCCAAGGGCATATTTTACAGCCCCAGCATTTT.

The table lists this clonotype with many counts. The chain carries TRBV29-1 and TRBJ2-3, with 12 positions matching TRBD2. The germline V gene encodes CDR1 SQVTM and CDR2 ANQGSEA. The CDR3 runs 14 residues. V lost 3 bases and J lost 4; bases outside the gene matches: 2. The CDR3 sequence is CSVETSGSADTQYF. The CDR3 nucleotides are TGCAGCGTTGAGACTAGCGGGAGTGCAGATACGCAGTATTTT.

There are many counts of this clonotype. This chain connects TRBV28 to TRBJ2-7; D might be TRBD1 (5 bases). Per germline, CDR1 MDHEN and CDR2 SYDVKM. CDR3 length: 13 amino acids. V lost 2 bases, J lost 3 bases, and 8 bases lay in between. The CDR3 DNA reads TGTGCCAGCAGTTTAGCAGGGAACTACGAGCAGTACTTC. Translating gives CASSLAGNYEQYF.